One T cell receptor beta chain is described in this entry. Its antigen is unknown. The sample belongs to a study of T cell repertoires in cytomegalovirus infection. Overall study: Well-studied HLA-B-restricted CMV epitopes were used in the study alongside recently identified HLA-C-restricted ones.

Using its own MiXCR run on the reads, TCRdb lists one record per CDR3 protein. This table has around 39,000 distinct CDR3 sequences, around half appearing once. Trimming cost V 4 bases and J 0 bases; bases outside gene matches: 8. This CDR3 is 16 amino acids long. Germline V gene data show CDR1 as SGHTA and CDR2 as FQGTGA. The chain has TRBV7-3 and TRBJ2-7; TRBD2 agrees at 8 bases. Here the sequenced sample was CD8+ T cells from cultured PBMCs, taken from culture after CMV antigen stimulation. The receptor was derived from a human donor in good health (CMV status not recorded). Some clones in this sample may be carry-over from other donors' samples. The CDR3 reads CASSSPGTRSSYEQYF. CDR3 in DNA: TGTGCCAGCAGCTCGCCCGGGACTAGGAGCTCCTACGAGCAGTACTTC.